The 2 T cell receptor beta chains listed next were all sequenced from one sample in a study of a mutant IDH1 vaccine in newly diagnosed glioma (dated by TCRdb to the early 2020s). This sample's time point label indicates: baseline, week 1 (first vaccination visit). This sample's treatment or condition label indicates: pre-vaccination baseline after standard-of-care therapy. Library preparation employed the immunoSEQ multiplex PCR assay. TCRdb provides this immuneACCESS table in a form limited to in-frame rearrangements. Some clones are lacking; in checked studies, under half of them reflect an unresolved V gene, and why the rest are absent is not known. For this sample there are 50,000 to 65,000 clones; more than 60% appear just once. Clones ranked in the top ten supply approximately 1.8% of the sample. The sequences come from PBMCs, collected from a glioma patient treated with radiotherapy, temozolomide or both. The receptors derive from a woman in her 40s with glioma.

The gene calls are TRBV2 and TRBJ1-5; D remains ambiguous. Germline lookup yields CDR1 SNHLY and CDR2 FYNNEI. V dropped 3 bases and J dropped 7 bases, with 13 bases sitting between them. This CDR3 spans 14 amino acids. This CDR3 is CASSEVEGGQPQHF. The CDR3 nucleotides are TGTGCCAGCAGTGAGGTCGAGGGTGGGCAGCCCCAGCATTTT.

The V call is TRBV6-5, the J call TRBJ1-1; D is ambiguous. The V end lost 1 base, the J end lost 7 bases, and 7 bases lay between the germline ends. Per the germline V gene, CDR1 is MNHEY and CDR2 is SVGAGI. The CDR3 has 12 residues. The CDR3 protein is CASSYWSGEAFF. The CDR3 nucleotides read TGTGCCAGCAGTTACTGGTCGGGTGAAGCTTTCTTT.